One sample yielded the 2 T cell receptor beta chains listed below, sequenced in a study of spatial heterogeneity in lung cancer. General observations from the study: Expanded alpha and beta TCR counts within tumors tracked tumor mutation counts.

Their cognate antigens are unknown. TCRdb used MiXCR to reprocess the 5' RACE reads, holding one entry per CDR3 protein. The table has around 95,000 distinct CDR3 sequences, about 4.6% seen once. Time point reported: sample taken at primary tumor resection. The specimen was lung tumor tissue, collected at surgery. Every receptor here comes from a male donor with early-stage non-small cell lung cancer.

This clonotype was observed a few times. The J gene is TRBJ2-7, the V gene TRBV6-6; 15 nucleotides align to TRBD2. Per the germline V gene, CDR1 is MNHNY and CDR2 is SVGAGI (reference sequence). The junction had 7 bases not matched to a gene; V was cut back by 0 bases and J by 1 base. The CDR3 consists of 19 residues. In DNA, the CDR3 is TGTGCCAGCAGTTACTCGAAAGGGACTAGCGGGAGGACTTCCTACGAGCAGTACTTC. This codes for CASSYSKGTSGRTSYEQYF.

This clonotype was seen many times. V gene TRBV5-1 combines with J gene TRBJ2-6; D gene uncertain. Germline V lookup: CDR1 SGHRS, CDR2 YFSETQ. The CDR3 loop spans 17 amino acids. V shed 2 bases and J shed 0 bases, with 12 bases lying between them. CDR3 bases: TGCGCCAGCAGCTTAAACAGAGCAAGCTCTGGGGCCAACGTCCTGACTTTC. Amino acids: CASSLNRASSGANVLTF.